The 32 T cell receptor beta chains below were found in one sample sequenced in a study of tumor and adjacent non-tumor tissue in lung cancer. Three rounds of nested PCR, following a modified ARM-PCR protocol, produced the TCRbeta library. TCRdb ran MiXCR on the multiplex PCR reads and lists one entry per CDR3 protein. The data contain some 70,000 distinct CDR3 sequences, around 70% of them singletons. RNA was extracted from bulk tissue without any cell sorting. This non-tumor lung sample came from over 3 cm beyond the tumor edge. The source material was distant non-tumor lung tissue. These receptors came from a woman aged 45-60 years with non-small cell lung cancer.

This clonotype came up a few times. The CDR3 carries no conserved terminal phenylalanine or tryptophan, so it likely arises from a read error. The CDR3 protein is CASSSGTGRTYQQYL. CDR3 nucleotide sequence: TGTGCCAGCAGCTCGGGGACAGGCCGGACCTACCAACAGTACCTC. This chain joins TRBV11-2 and TRBJ2-7; TRBD1 matches at 8 bases. CDR3 length: 15 residues. V shed 4 bases, J shed 10 bases, and the junction held 15 bases outside the gene matches. Germline loops: CDR1 SGHAT, CDR2 FQNNGV.

This clonotype ranks as medium-sized. The rearrangement uses TRBV11-1 and TRBJ1-1; 8 positions agree with TRBD1. The CDR3 contains 13 residues. Germline loops: CDR1 SGHAT, CDR2 FQDESV (reference sequence). V gave up 7 bases and J gave up 3 bases; unmatched junction bases: 4. The CDR3 is CASMDRDDTEAFF. The CDR3, as DNA: TGTGCCAGCATGGACAGGGACGACACTGAAGCTTTCTTT.

On this clonotype itself: This may stem from a read error, because a much larger clone lies one nucleotide away. The chain uses TRBV19 and TRBJ1-2; D may be TRBD1 (6 bases). V lost 9 bases, J lost 4 bases, and 12 bases lay in between. Germline lookup yields CDR1 LNHDA and CDR2 SQIVND (reference sequence). CDR3 length equals 12 residues. This chain's CDR3 is CASRDTAYGYTF. The CDR3 nucleotides read TGTGCCAGCAGGGACACCGCCTATGGCTACACCTTC.

Regarding this clonotype: A read error may account for a junction end that differs from germline. The chain is built from TRBV5-5 and TRBJ2-7; D might be TRBD1 (6 bases). The germline gives CDR1 SGHKS, CDR2 YYEKEE (reference sequence). This CDR3 contains 14 residues. The CDR3 DNA is TGTGCCAGCAGCTTAACAGGGAAAACATACGAGCATTACTTC. Translation gives CASSLTGKTYEHYF.

Points on this clonotype: This may come from a read error, since a much larger clone is one base off. The rearrangement uses TRBV5-4 and TRBJ2-3; D might be TRBD2 (6 bases). CDR1 is SGHNT, CDR2 YYREEE, per germline (reference sequence). The CDR3 extends over 15 amino acids. The CDR3 DNA is TGTGCCAGCAAACGTAGCGGAACTAGCACAGATACGCATTATTTT. Protein sequence: CASKRSGTSTDTHYF.

This clonotype has a handful of counts. A much larger clone differs by one base, so this may be a read error. This chain connects TRBV20-1 to TRBJ1-2, with a tentative D call TRBD1 (5 bases). Germline CDR1 and CDR2: DFQATT and SNEGSKA (reference sequence). The CDR3 runs to 15 residues. This CDR3 reads CSASSPRGLRDGCTF. CDR3 nucleotides: TGCAGTGCTTCTAGCCCAAGGGGACTGAGGGATGGCTGCACCTTC.

Turning to this clonotype: At one boundary the junction diverges from the germline segment, which might be a read error. V usage is TRBV10-3 and J usage is TRBJ2-5; D possibly uses TRBD1 or TRBD2 (6 bases each). The germline gives CDR1 ENHRY, CDR2 SYGVKD. This CDR3 comprises 19 residues. The CDR3 DNA is TGTGCCATCAGTGAGATGATCCCTGGAGGGGGAGCAGGCCAAGAGAGCCAGTACTTC. This sequence encodes CAISEMIPGGGAGQESQYF.

As regards this clonotype: The conserved final phenylalanine or tryptophan is absent from the CDR3, which likely points to a read error. The genes are TRBV20-1 and TRBJ1-4, with no clear D. Trimming stripped 6 bases from V and 5 bases from J, with 19 bases between. CDR1 is DFQATT and CDR2 is SNEGSKA in the germline V gene (reference sequence). The CDR3 spans 15 residues. This CDR3 is CSARHPGSTNEKLFY. The CDR3 DNA is TGCAGTGCCAGACACCCCGGATCGACGAATGAAAAACTGTTTTAT.

Comment on this clonotype: No conserved phenylalanine or tryptophan ends this CDR3, so it is likely a read error. The CDR3 reads CSVEGVSEANVLTL. CDR3 in DNA: TGCAGCGTTGAGGGTGTCTCTGAGGCAAACGTCCTGACTTTA. V and J are TRBV29-1 and TRBJ2-6, with D uncertain. V dropped 3 bases and J dropped 10 bases, with 16 bases sitting between them. The CDR3 is made up of 14 amino acids. Looked up from germline, CDR1 is SQVTM and CDR2 is ANQGSEA.

In this sample, this clonotype turned up many times. V is TRBV20-1 and J is TRBJ2-1, with 7 bases lining up with TRBD1. From germline, CDR1 is DFQATT and CDR2 SNEGSKA (reference sequence). The CDR3 totals 15 residues. The junction had 11 bases not matched to a gene; V was cut back by 6 bases and J by 3 bases. CDR3 DNA: TGCAGTGCGCCTCATTCCGGGACAGACTACAATGAGCAGTTCTTC. This encodes CSAPHSGTDYNEQFF.

Comments on this clonotype: A single base separates this from a much larger clone, so it may be a read error. V and J are TRBV5-5 and TRBJ1-6; D possibly corresponds to TRBD1 (5 bases). Germline V gene lookup returns CDR1 SGHKS and CDR2 YYEKEE (reference sequence). Trimming removed 6 bases at V and 6 bases at J, with 13 bases between. The CDR3 is made up of 14 amino acids. CDR3 DNA sequence: TGTGCCAGCACCCTCGGACATGGTAATTCACCCCTCCACTTT. It encodes CASTLGHGNSPLHF.

This clonotype was seen a handful of times. A much larger clonotype is one base distant, so this may be a read error. CDR3 region: CASRLSLGGKLFF. Here the CDR3 DNA reads TGTGCCAGCAGACTTAGCCTGGGCGGGAAGCTGTTTTTT. This chain connects TRBV12-3 or TRBV12-4 to TRBJ2-2, with D perhaps TRBD2 (6 bases). This CDR3 region has 13 residues.

To note about this clonotype: Because it lacks the conserved phenylalanine or tryptophan at the end, this CDR3 is likely a read error. The chain couples TRBV4-1 to TRBJ2-7; D is ambiguous. The germline V gene encodes CDR1 MGHRA and CDR2 YSYEKL. The CDR3 is 15 amino acids. CDR3 amino acids: CASSQEKGPSYEQYS. CDR3 DNA sequence: TGCGCCAGCAGTCAAGAGAAGGGTCCCTCCTACGAGCAGTACTCC.

To note about this clonotype: A read error may account for a junction end that differs from germline. The chain has TRBV10-3 and TRBJ2-1; no clear D. The CDR3 length is 11 residues. The germline V gene encodes CDR1 ENHRY and CDR2 SYGVKD. The CDR3 region has the DNA TGTGTCATCGGTGAGTCCGATGAGCAGTTCTTC. Translating it yields CVIGESDEQFF.

As regards this clonotype: At one end the junction does not follow the germline gene, possibly because of a read error. The chain employs TRBV11-1 and TRBJ1-1, with D uncertain. The CDR3 totals 14 residues. Germline lookup yields CDR1 SGHAT and CDR2 FQDESV (reference sequence). Here the CDR3 DNA reads TGTGCTAGCAGCTTGAAGGAGTTGAATACTGGAGCTTTCTTT. It specifies CASSLKELNTGAFF.

The chain combines TRBV4-1 with TRBJ1-4; 9 bases line up with TRBD1. CDR1 MGHRA and CDR2 YSYEKL come from the germline V gene. Trimming at V came to 4 bases and at J to 6 bases, leaving 3 bases not matched to a gene. The CDR3 runs to 14 residues. This CDR3 is CASSRQGGDEKLFF. The DNA of the CDR3 is TGCGCCAGCAGCCGACAGGGGGGCGATGAAAAACTGTTTTTT.

Many counts were recorded for this clonotype. As DNA, the CDR3 is TGCAGCGTTGAAGTAGAAGGCGGGGGGGAGTACTTC. The encoded protein is CSVEVEGGGEYF. The gene calls are TRBV29-1 and TRBJ2-5, with TRBD2 matching over 9 bases. The germline V gene has CDR1 SQVTM and CDR2 ANQGSEA. Unmatched junction bases numbered 6, after V lost 1 base and J lost 12 bases. This CDR3 has 12 residues.

Details on this clonotype: The junction departs from germline at one end; a sequencing error may be responsible. The chain uses TRBV11-1 and TRBJ2-3; the match to TRBD1 covers 7 bases. The CDR3 sequence is 14 residues long. Germline V gene lookup returns CDR1 SGHAT and CDR2 FQDESV (reference sequence). In DNA form, the CDR3 reads TGTGGCAGCAGCATACCTACAGGGGCTGATACCCAGTATTTT. Its protein is CGSSIPTGADTQYF.

Turning to this clonotype: This may arise from a read error, as a much more abundant clone is one base away. CDR3 residues: CASSTGIGERFF. The CDR3 bases are TGTGCCAGCAGCACAGGGATTGGGGAGCGGTTTTTT. The chain employs TRBV6-5 and TRBJ2-2; TRBD1 is a possible D gene (6 bases). Germline CDR1 MNHEY, CDR2 SVGAGI. CDR3 length equals 12 residues.

This clonotype was counted many times. The genes are TRBV20-1 and TRBJ1-2; a weak D match, TRBD1 (6 bases). The V gene lost 5 bases and the J gene lost 0 bases, with 16 bases spanning the gap. This CDR3 is 15 amino acids long. CDR1 DFQATT and CDR2 SNEGSKA come from the germline V gene (reference sequence). The CDR3 spells CSASDRSLANYGYTF. CDR3 DNA sequence: TGCAGTGCTTCGGACAGATCCCTCGCTAACTATGGCTACACCTTC.

This clonotype was detected only a few times. The gene calls are TRBV5-6 and TRBJ1-1; weak D call: TRBD1 (5 bases). CDR1 is SGHDT, CDR2 YYEEEE, per germline. The germline V and J ends were trimmed by 4 bases and 13 bases, with 17 bases remaining between them. This CDR3 is 12 amino acids long. This chain's CDR3 is CASSAVLGAVFF. The CDR3 DNA reads TGTGCCAGCAGCGCGGTACTCGGGGCTGTTTTCTTT.

Ten or more counts support this clonotype. This rearrangement joins TRBV6-2 or TRBV6-3 to TRBJ1-5; no clear D gene. This CDR3 comprises 12 residues. CDR1 and CDR2 (germline): MNHEY, SVGEGT. Trimming left V 2 bases short and J 3 bases short, with 2 bases between. The CDR3 DNA sequence: TGTGCCAGCAGTTACCACAATCAGCCCCAGCATTTT. Protein sequence: CASSYHNQPQHF.

As regards this clonotype: A much bigger clone sits one base away, suggesting this may be a read error. CDR3 residues: CNADQSHEQYF. CDR3 in DNA: TGCAATGCTGACCAGTCCCACGAGCAGTACTTC. The chain combines TRBV20-1 with TRBJ2-7; D not resolved. The germline CDR1 and CDR2 sequences are DFQATT and SNEGSKA (reference sequence). The CDR3 has 11 amino acids.

For this clonotype: At one boundary the junction diverges from the germline segment, which might be a read error. The chain employs TRBV4-2 and TRBJ2-5; 9 positions match TRBD1. CDR3 length: 18 amino acids. Looked up from germline, CDR1 is LGHNA and CDR2 is YNFKEQ. The CDR3 coding sequence is TGTGCCAGCAGCCAAGAGCTACAGGGGGCGCCAAGTCAAGGGACCCAGAACTTC. Translated, it gives CASSQELQGAPSQGTQNF.

Comments on this clonotype: The CDR3 ends on some other residue instead of the conserved phenylalanine or tryptophan, so this is likely a read error. The rearrangement links TRBV12-3 or TRBV12-4 to TRBJ2-1; possible D gene TRBD2, 6 bases. The CDR3 has 20 amino acids. This CDR3 is CASLPGVGSSARCSFNEQFI. The CDR3 nucleotides are TGTGCCAGCCTCCCGGGAGTCGGTTCCTCGGCTAGATGCTCCTTCAATGAGCAGTTCATC.

This clonotype occurred once. A much larger clone sits a single nucleotide away, making a read error possible. This chain joins TRBV20-1 and TRBJ2-7; D gene unclear. The V end lost 0 bases, the J end lost 2 bases, and 11 bases lay between the germline ends. The V gene's germline CDR1 is DFQATT and CDR2 SNEGSKA (reference sequence). The CDR3 consists of 14 residues. The CDR3 is CSARDLGDPYEQYF. CDR3 nucleotide sequence: TGCAGTGCTAGAGATCTGGGTGACCCCTACGAGCAGTACTTC.

The V gene is TRBV11-1, the J gene TRBJ1-1; no reliable D call. The CDR3 sequence is 14 residues long. The germline V gene has CDR1 SGHAT and CDR2 FQDESV (reference sequence). The CDR3 DNA follows: TGTCCTAGTAGCTTAAAAGAGTTGAACACTGAAGCTTTCTTT. It translates to CPSSLKELNTEAFF.

For this clonotype: Germline and junction disagree at one end, which may indicate a read error. This chain joins TRBV5-1 and TRBJ2-7; TRBD2 matches 13 bases. Per the germline V gene, CDR1 is SGHRS and CDR2 is YFSETQ. The CDR3 totals 12 residues. CDR3 protein: CASSTGTSGMDF. The CDR3 nucleotides are TGCGCCAGCAGCACCGGGACTAGCGGGATGGACTTC. The whole variable domain, remainder taken from reference TRBV5-1 and TRBJ2-7, is KAGVTQTPRYLIKTRGQQVTLSCSPISGHRSVSWYQQTPGQGLQFLFEYFSETQRNKGNFPGRFSGRQFSNSRSEMNVSTLELGDSALYLCASSTGTSGMDFGPGTRLTVT.

This clonotype showed up just once. In this CDR3 the conserved last residue, phenylalanine or tryptophan, is missing, so a read error is likely. The V gene is TRBV6-1, the J gene TRBJ2-1; 11 positions match TRBD1. The CDR3 length is 16 residues. Germline CDR1 is MNHNS and CDR2 is SASEGT. CDR3 nucleotides: TGTGCCAGCAGTGCGTCCGGGACAGGGGGACACAACGAGCAGTTCGTC. Translated: CASSASGTGGHNEQFV.

On this clonotype itself: Given a much more abundant clone one base away, this may be a read error. The J gene is TRBJ2-1, the V gene TRBV10-3, with D perhaps matching TRBD2 (6 bases). CDR1 is ENHRY and CDR2 is SYGVKD in the germline V gene. CDR3 length equals 14 residues. CDR3 loop: CVISEGRITAEQFF. In nucleotides, the CDR3 is TGTGTCATCAGTGAGGGGAGGATAACGGCTGAGCAGTTCTTC.

Comment on this clonotype: One junction end does not reproduce the germline sequence, and a read error may be involved. V gene TRBV10-3 combines with J gene TRBJ2-2; D possibly corresponds to TRBD2 (6 bases). CDR1 and CDR2 from the germline V gene are ENHRY and SYGVKD. The CDR3 has 14 amino acids. CDR3 nucleotides: TGTACCATCAGCGAGTCGATGGCAGACGGGGGGCTGTTTTTT. Translated, it gives CTISESMADGGLFF.

On this clonotype: Since the CDR3 does not end with the conserved phenylalanine or tryptophan, this likely comes from a read error. The CDR3 spells CATSDPGPPLQETQYS. CDR3 nucleotide sequence: TGTGCCACCAGTGATCCGGGACCCCCTTTACAAGAGACCCAGTACTCC. The gene calls are TRBV24-1 and TRBJ2-5; the D call may be TRBD1 or TRBD2 (5 bases each). V lost 3 bases to trimming and J lost 2 bases, with 15 bases between them. Germline-derived CDR1 and CDR2 are KGHDR and SFDVKD. The CDR3 runs to 16 residues.